Below are 15 T cell receptor beta chains sequenced from a single sample in a study of CD8+ T cells in alopecia areata. It was cDNA, reverse transcribed from extracted RNA, that served as the sequencing template. Sequencing was performed with immunoSEQ multiplex PCR; in TCRdb, only in-frame clones are kept and a portion is missing. Of about 160,000 clones in the sample, under 70% are singletons; the top ten hold 0.75% to 0.95%. The treatment was: oral pan-JAK inhibitor, 5-10 mg twice daily. The source material was CD4+ T cells sorted from blood, sampled at week 4, from a patient treated with tofacitinib. Receptors originate from a human donor with alopecia areata.

This clone has only a few counts. This chain joins TRBV30 and TRBJ2-1; 7 nucleotides line up with TRBD1. Germline loops: CDR1 GTSNPN, CDR2 SVGIG (reference sequence). J lost 7 bases, V lost 0 bases, and 6 bases had no gene match. There are 14 residues in the CDR3. The CDR3 loop is CAWSVSQGENEQFF. Written as DNA, the CDR3 is TGTGCCTGGAGTGTGTCCCAGGGGGAAAATGAGCAGTTCTTC.

Turning to this clone: The junction and the germline gene differ at one end; a read error may be behind it. The chain uses TRBV23-1 and TRBJ1-3; TRBD1 might be the D (5 bases). TRBV23-1 carries the ORF label, with uncertain function. The CDR3 contains 11 residues. Written as DNA, the CDR3 is TGCGCCAGCAGTCAATCGTCGCACCAGGGTTTT. The encoded protein is CASSQSSHQGF.

The chain combines TRBV2 with TRBJ2-7, with D possibly called TRBD1 or TRBD2 (5 bases each). CDR1 is SNHLY, CDR2 FYNNEI, per germline. V was cut by 2 bases and J by 4 bases, with 9 bases left in between. The CDR3 is 13 amino acids. The CDR3 bases are TGTGCCAGCAGTGAACTGGGACCTTACGAGCAGTACTTC. It encodes CASSELGPYEQYF.

The chain has TRBV30 and TRBJ2-1; D gene uncertain. The V and J ends lost 0 bases and 10 bases respectively, with 13 bases between them. Germline-derived CDR1 and CDR2 are GTSNPN and SVGIG (reference sequence). The CDR3 runs to 13 residues. The CDR3, as DNA: TGTGCCTGGAGTGTACTGGTGTCCGGGGAGCAGTTCTTC. Translated, it gives CAWSVLVSGEQFF.

The CDR3 sequence: CAWSYDKNTEAFF. CDR3 nucleotides: TGTGCCTGGAGCTACGACAAGAACACTGAAGCTTTCTTT. The chain is built from TRBV30 and TRBJ1-1; D unresolved. Germline lookup yields CDR1 GTSNPN and CDR2 SVGIG (reference sequence). V was clipped by 3 bases and J by 1 base, with 9 bases between them. The CDR3 is 13 residues long.

The chain carries TRBV11-2 and TRBJ2-5; D may match TRBD1 or TRBD2 (6 bases each). Trimming took off 1 base at V and 1 base at J, with 19 bases between the two ends. Germline V gene data show CDR1 as SGHAT and CDR2 as FQNNGV. CDR3 length equals 18 residues. Here the CDR3 DNA reads TGTGCCAGCAGCTTAGGAATCGGAGGGGACACCTCCCAAGAGACCCAGTACTTC. Translating it yields CASSLGIGGDTSQETQYF.

V is TRBV29-1 and J is TRBJ2-5; 9 bases line up with TRBD2. The CDR3 has 14 amino acids. The V gene's germline CDR1 is SQVTM and CDR2 ANQGSEA. Germline trimming cut 7 bases from V and 4 bases from J; bases unmatched to any gene: 10. The CDR3 DNA is TGCAGCGCTATACTAGCGGGTACGAGAGAGACCCAGTACTTC. Encoded protein: CSAILAGTRETQYF.

This clone showed up just a few times. The V call is TRBV29-1, the J call TRBJ2-6, with D unclear. Germline lookup yields CDR1 SQVTM and CDR2 ANQGSEA. With 4 bases removed from V and 2 bases from J, the gap between germline ends came to 12 bases. The CDR3 has 15 amino acids. CDR3 amino acids: CSVAFLIPGANVLTF. In DNA, the CDR3 is TGCAGCGTTGCGTTCTTGATACCTGGGGCCAACGTCCTGACTTTC.

V usage is TRBV7-9 and J usage is TRBJ1-2; 8 positions match TRBD1. The CDR3 runs 14 residues. V gave up 5 bases and J gave up 4 bases; unmatched junction bases: 6. Per the germline V gene, CDR1 is SEHNR and CDR2 is FQNEAQ (reference sequence). CDR3 sequence: CASSGGQGGYGYTF. The CDR3 region has the DNA TGTGCCAGCAGCGGAGGACAGGGCGGCTATGGCTACACCTTC.

V is TRBV30 and J is TRBJ1-2, with D possibly matching TRBD1 (5 bases). V shed 3 bases and J shed 5 bases, with 16 bases lying between them. The CDR3 length is 14 residues. Germline assignment: CDR1 GTSNPN and CDR2 SVGIG (reference sequence). The CDR3 loop reads CAWSRRASLYGYTF. In DNA, the CDR3 is TGTGCCTGGAGCCGCAGGGCCTCCCTTTATGGCTACACCTTC.

This clone was picked up one time. The chain employs TRBV2 and TRBJ2-1; the match to TRBD2 covers 13 bases. CDR3 length: 14 residues. V lost 7 bases, J lost 10 bases, and 7 bases stayed unmatched. Looked up from germline, CDR1 is SNHLY and CDR2 is FYNNEI. CDR3 sequence (DNA): TGTGCCAGCAAGTGGACTAGCGGGGGAGGAGAGCAGTTCTTC. Translated, it gives CASKWTSGGGEQFF.

The chain combines TRBV20-1 with TRBJ1-1; D gene uncertain. This CDR3 spans 10 amino acids. Germline assignment: CDR1 DFQATT and CDR2 SNEGSKA (reference sequence). Trimming cost V 2 bases and J 11 bases, with 9 bases left between them. The CDR3: CSARQVKAFF. In DNA form, the CDR3 reads TGCAGTGCTAGACAGGTTAAGGCTTTCTTT.

This clone was counted only a few times. The chain links TRBV11-2 to TRBJ1-1; D unclear. V shed 3 bases and J shed 10 bases, with 9 bases lying between them. In germline, CDR1 is SGHAT, CDR2 FQNNGV. CDR3 length: 11 residues. CDR3 bases: TGTGCCAGCAGCTTCGGTAGTCTAGCTTTCTTT. Residues: CASSFGSLAFF. Together with reference TRBV11-2 and TRBJ1-1, the CDR3 gives the full variable domain: EAGVAQSPRYKIIEKRQSVAFWCNPISGHATLYWYQQILGQGPKLLIQFQNNGVVDDSQLPKDRFSAERLKGVDSTLKIQPAKLEDSAVYLCASSFGSLAFFGQGTRLTVV.

The rearrangement joins TRBV29-1 to TRBJ2-7; possibly TRBD2 for D (6 bases). The CDR3 runs to 13 residues. V lost 6 bases and J 2 bases, leaving 14 bases between the germline ends. Germline CDR1 reads SQVTM; CDR2 reads ANQGSEA. In nucleotides, the CDR3 is TGCAGCGTGCTGGGACTGCGTCCCTACGAGCAGTACTTC. This encodes CSVLGLRPYEQYF.

The CDR3 sequence is CASSLWAGGNSPLHF. In DNA form, the CDR3 reads TGTGCCAGCAGTTTATGGGCAGGGGGTAATTCACCCCTCCACTTT. This chain links TRBV27 with TRBJ1-6; TRBD1 agrees at 7 bases. This CDR3 region has 15 residues. The V and J ends lost 1 base and 6 bases, in that order; junction bases with no gene match: 3. CDR1 is MNHEY and CDR2 is SMNVEV in the germline V gene (reference sequence).